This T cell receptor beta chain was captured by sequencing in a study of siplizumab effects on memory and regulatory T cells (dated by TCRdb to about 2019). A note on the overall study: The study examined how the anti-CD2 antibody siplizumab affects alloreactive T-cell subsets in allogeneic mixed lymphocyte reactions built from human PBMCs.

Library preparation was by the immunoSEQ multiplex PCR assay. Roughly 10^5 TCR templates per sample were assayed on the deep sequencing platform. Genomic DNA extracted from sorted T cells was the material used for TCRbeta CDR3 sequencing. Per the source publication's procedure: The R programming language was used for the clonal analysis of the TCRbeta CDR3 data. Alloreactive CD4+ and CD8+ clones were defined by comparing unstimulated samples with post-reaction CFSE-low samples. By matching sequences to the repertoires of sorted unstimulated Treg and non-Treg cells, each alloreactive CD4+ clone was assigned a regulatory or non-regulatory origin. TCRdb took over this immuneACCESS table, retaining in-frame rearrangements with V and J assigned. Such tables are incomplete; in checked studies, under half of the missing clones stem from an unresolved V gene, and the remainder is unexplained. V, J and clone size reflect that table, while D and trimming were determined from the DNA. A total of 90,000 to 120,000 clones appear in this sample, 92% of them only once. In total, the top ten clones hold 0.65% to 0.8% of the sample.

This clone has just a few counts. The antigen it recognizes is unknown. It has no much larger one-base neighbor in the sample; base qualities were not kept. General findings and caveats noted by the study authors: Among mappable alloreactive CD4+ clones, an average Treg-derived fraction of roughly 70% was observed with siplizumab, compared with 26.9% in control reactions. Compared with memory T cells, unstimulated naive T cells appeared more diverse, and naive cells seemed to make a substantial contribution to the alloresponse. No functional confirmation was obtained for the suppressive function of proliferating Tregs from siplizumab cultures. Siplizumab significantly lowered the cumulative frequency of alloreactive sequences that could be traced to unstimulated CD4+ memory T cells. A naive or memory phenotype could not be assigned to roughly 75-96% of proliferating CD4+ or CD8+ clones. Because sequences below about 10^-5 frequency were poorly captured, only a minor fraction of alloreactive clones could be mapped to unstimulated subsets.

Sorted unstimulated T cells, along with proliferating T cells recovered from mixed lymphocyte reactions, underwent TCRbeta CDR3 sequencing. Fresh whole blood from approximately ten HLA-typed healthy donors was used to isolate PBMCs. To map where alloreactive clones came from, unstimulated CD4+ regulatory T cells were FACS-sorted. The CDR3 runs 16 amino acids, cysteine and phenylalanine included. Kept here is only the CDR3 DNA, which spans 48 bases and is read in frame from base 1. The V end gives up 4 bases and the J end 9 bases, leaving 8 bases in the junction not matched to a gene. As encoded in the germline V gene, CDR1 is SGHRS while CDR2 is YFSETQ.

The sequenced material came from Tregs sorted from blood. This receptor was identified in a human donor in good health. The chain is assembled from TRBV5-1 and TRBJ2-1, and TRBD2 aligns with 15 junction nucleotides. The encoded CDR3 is CASSQGTSGRSGEQFF. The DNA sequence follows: TGCGCCAGCAGCCAAGGGACTAGCGGGAGGTCTGGTGAGCAGTTCTTC.